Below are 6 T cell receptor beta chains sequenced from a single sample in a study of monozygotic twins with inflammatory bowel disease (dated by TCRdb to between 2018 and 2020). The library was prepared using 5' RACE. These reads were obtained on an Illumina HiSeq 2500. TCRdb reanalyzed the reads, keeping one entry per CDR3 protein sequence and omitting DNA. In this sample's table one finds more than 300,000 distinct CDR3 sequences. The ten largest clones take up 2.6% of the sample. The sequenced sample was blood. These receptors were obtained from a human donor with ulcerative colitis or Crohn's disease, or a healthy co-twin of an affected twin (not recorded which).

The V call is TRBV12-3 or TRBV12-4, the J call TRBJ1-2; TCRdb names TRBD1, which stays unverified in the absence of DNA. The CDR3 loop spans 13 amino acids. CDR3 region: CASNAGGGYGYTF.

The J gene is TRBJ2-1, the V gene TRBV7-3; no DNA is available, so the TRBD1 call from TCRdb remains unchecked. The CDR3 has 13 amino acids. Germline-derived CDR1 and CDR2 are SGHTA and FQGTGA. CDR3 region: CASSLAPGQGQFF.

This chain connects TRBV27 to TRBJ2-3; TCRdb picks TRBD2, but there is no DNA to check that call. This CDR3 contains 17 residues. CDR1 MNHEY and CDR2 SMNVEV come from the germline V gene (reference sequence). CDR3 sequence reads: CASSFNGAKSRDWQLYF.

The CDR3 protein is CASSFRGEGETQYF. This chain links TRBV7-9 with TRBJ2-5; as DNA is missing, the TRBD2 call by TCRdb cannot be tested. In germline, CDR1 is SEHNR, CDR2 FQNEAQ (reference sequence). The CDR3 runs to 14 residues. Full variable domain (outside the CDR3, taken from reference TRBV7-9 and TRBJ2-5): DTGVSQNPRHKITKRGQNVTFRCDPISEHNRLYWYRQTLGQGPEFLTYFQNEAQLEKSRLLSDRFSAERPKGSFSTLEIQRTEQGDSAMYLCASSFRGEGETQYFGPGTRLLVL.

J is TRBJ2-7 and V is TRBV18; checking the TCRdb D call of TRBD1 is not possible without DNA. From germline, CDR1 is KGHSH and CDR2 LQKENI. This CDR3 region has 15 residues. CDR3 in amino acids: CASSPGTGQFGEQYF.

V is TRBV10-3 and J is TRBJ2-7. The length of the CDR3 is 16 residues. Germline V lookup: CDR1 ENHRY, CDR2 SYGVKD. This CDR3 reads CAISESSGRSSYEQYF.